The rows below give T cell receptor beta chains drawn from one sample of a study of control samples from healthy donors and cancer patients. Method: immunoSEQ multiplex PCR; TCRdb's copy keeps in-frame clones and lacks some. The table lists about 120,000 clones, roughly 90% of them singletons, with 40% in the top ten. The sequenced material came from blood. The source is a man between 50 and 59 years old in good health. Each CDR3 is given with its conserved first and last residue. A D gene is named only where the DNA matches it firmly. The size field is filled for only some rows; it gives once, few, many or a size class.

V gene	clone size	D gene	J gene	CDR3 protein	CDR3 DNA
TRBV9	.	TRBD1	TRBJ2-2	CASSVGQGAAGELFF	TGTGCCAGCAGCGTGGGACAGGGGGCAGCCGGGGAGCTGTTTTTT
TRBV10-3	.	.	TRBJ2-1	CAISGRAYNEQFF	TGTGCCATCAGTGGACGGGCCTACAATGAGCAGTTCTTC
TRBV18	.	TRBD2	TRBJ2-3	CASSPVSGGSTDTQYF	TGTGCCAGCTCACCAGTTAGCGGGGGGTCCACAGATACGCAGTATTTT
TRBV30	.	.	TRBJ1-2	CAWRGQGLGYGYTF	TGTGCCTGGCGGGGACAAGGATTGGGTTATGGCTACACCTTC
TRBV5-6	many	.	TRBJ2-1	CASSSLRNEQFF	TGTGCCAGCAGCTCCTTAAGGAATGAGCAGTTCTTC
TRBV24-1	few	TRBD1	TRBJ1-5	CATSDLGGGDRGVGLGNQPQHF	TGTGCCACCAGTGACCTAGGCGGGGGGGACAGGGGAGTTGGCTTAGGTAATCAGCCCCAGCATTTT
TRBV2	once	.	TRBJ2-3	CASSDGGRTQYF	TGTGCCAGCAGTGATGGGGGCCGGACGCAGTATTTT
TRBV7-2	.	.	TRBJ1-2	CASSLGAGVYGYTF	TGTGCCAGCAGCTTAGGGGCAGGGGTCTATGGCTACACCTTC
TRBV5-1	.	.	TRBJ1-2	CASSLEVGSYGYTF	TGCGCCAGCAGCTTGGAGGTGGGGTCCTATGGCTACACCTTC
TRBV5-1	.	.	TRBJ1-1	CASSFTGLGEAFF	TGCGCCAGCAGCTTTACAGGGCTCGGTGAAGCTTTCTTT
TRBV7-2	.	TRBD1	TRBJ1-5	CASGGSKGTVNQPQHF	TGTGCCAGCGGAGGTTCGAAGGGGACAGTCAATCAGCCCCAGCATTTT
TRBV7-2	.	.	TRBJ1-2	CASSSSGYNYGYTF	TGTGCCAGCAGCTCGTCGGGGTATAACTATGGCTACACCTTC
TRBV28	.	.	TRBJ1-1	CASSLISGAAEAFF	TGTGCCAGCAGTTTAATATCTGGGGCCGCTGAAGCTTTCTTT
TRBV3-1/TRBV3-2	.	.	TRBJ1-5	CASSLGQGGGQPQHF	TGTGCCAGCAGTTTGGGGCAGGGCGGGGGGCAGCCCCAGCATTTT
TRBV30	.	TRBD1	TRBJ1-3	CAWNLQGASGNTIYF	TGTGCCTGGAATCTTCAGGGGGCATCTGGAAACACCATATATTTT